This TCR beta chain was obtained from a study of T-cell reconstitution after alpha-beta-depleted transplantation in children. Regarding the study as a whole: Some patients' high day-60 TCRbeta diversity was traced to surviving recipient T cells and thymic progenitors. Several hundred expanded graft clones reportedly were the source of alpha-beta T cells about two months after transplant. When one year had passed after transplant, most T-cell counts and diversity came from newly produced T cells.

Unique molecular identifiers were incorporated during preparation of the TCRbeta library. TCRdb re-analysed the PCR reads in MiXCR, keeping a single row per CDR3 protein. There are around 300,000 distinct CDR3 sequences in the sample; 6.5% to 9% occur only once, and 9.1% lies in the top ten. A remark on this clonotype: Its specificity is not known.

V was shortened by 6 bases and J by 10 bases, with 16 bases between the two germline ends. Germline V gene data show CDR1 as LNHDA and CDR2 as SQIVND (reference sequence). CDR3 length: 13 residues. The TCR sequence derives from a female patient aged 2-15 years who had a stem cell transplant for Fanconi anemia, so the T cells may come from the graft donor. Sequenced here: peripheral blood, sampled 360 days after TCRalphabeta/CD19-depleted stem cell transplant. The chain employs TRBV19 and TRBJ2-1; either TRBD1 or TRBD2 may fit D (5 bases each). CDR3 residues: CASRGTGRREQFF. For the CDR3, the DNA is TGTGCCAGTAGGGGGACGGGGCGTCGGGAGCAGTTCTTC.